This is a list of T cell receptor beta chains from one sample in a study of T cell repertoires in chronic hepatitis B. The protocol was immunoSEQ multiplex PCR, while the TCRdb copy is restricted to in-frame clones and leaves out a portion. The data contain roughly 730 clones, 75% to 90% of them seen just once; the ten biggest clones take up approximately 4.6%. Input material: total CD8+ T cells from PBMCs. The receptors stem from a human donor with chronic hepatitis B virus infection. Each CDR3 is given with its conserved first and last residue. A D gene is named only where the DNA matches it firmly. Some rows mark clone size as missing; the rest say once, few, many or name a class of expanded clone.

J | size | V | D | DNA | CDR3
TRBJ2-3 | . | TRBV7-3 | TRBD2 | TGTGCCAGCAGCTTAGACGGACTAGCGGGAGAGGATACGCAGTATTTT | CASSLDGLAGEDTQYF
TRBJ2-7 | . | TRBV9 | . | TGTGCCAGCAGCGTAGACGGTAGACTTACATCCTACGAGCAGTACTTC | CASSVDGRLTSYEQYF
TRBJ2-1 | . | TRBV6-6 | TRBD2 | TGTGCCAGCAGTTACCCGGGAGGGCCGGATGAGCAGTTCTTC | CASSYPGGPDEQFF
TRBJ2-7 | . | TRBV19 | . | TGTGCCAGTAGTTCGGCAGGAATTTACGAGCAGTACTTC | CASSSAGIYEQYF
TRBJ2-7 | . | TRBV6-1 | . | TGTGCCAGCACCAATCACCGAGAGGGACACCACTTC | CASTNHREGHHF
TRBJ1-1 | . | TRBV25-1 | . | TGTGCCAGCAGTGACACGTTCACTGAAGCTTTCTTT | CASSDTFTEAFF
TRBJ2-1 | . | TRBV4-1 | . | TGCGCCAGCGGTCGGACTACCGATGGGGATGAGCAGTTCTTC | CASGRTTDGDEQFF
TRBJ2-2 | . | TRBV6-9 | . | TGTGCCAGCAGTCGCCAAACTAATAAGAACACCGGGGAGCTGTTTTTT | CASSRQTNKNTGELFF
TRBJ2-7 | once | TRBV12-5 | TRBD1 | TGTGCTAGTGGTTTGGGACAGGGATACGAGCAGTACTTC | CASGLGQGYEQYF
TRBJ2-1 | . | TRBV30 | . | TGTGCCTGGAGGCGGCGAGATGAGCAGTTCTTC | CAWRRRDEQFF
TRBJ2-1 | . | TRBV27 | . | TGTGCCAGCAGTTTATTGGAGACGGTAGAGAATGAGCAGTTCTTC | CASSLLETVENEQFF
TRBJ1-1 | . | TRBV28 | . | TGTGCCAGCAGTTTGGCAGTAATGAACACTGAAGCTTTCTTT | CASSLAVMNTEAFF
TRBJ2-1 | . | TRBV4-1 | . | TGCGCCAGCAGCCAGGGCGGACTGGACAGTGTTGAGCAGTTCTTC | CASSQGGLDSVEQFF
TRBJ2-3 | . | TRBV4-1 | . | TGCGCCAGCAGCCAAGTCGTACCAGACACCAGAACAGATACGCAGTATTTT | CASSQVVPDTRTDTQYF
TRBJ2-6 | . | TRBV7-2 | TRBD1 | TGTGCCAGCAGAGGACAGGGGGCTAGGAGCGACGTCCTGACTTTC | CASRGQGARSDVLTF
TRBJ2-2 | . | TRBV2 | . | TGTGCCAGCAGTGAATCTCCTTTAATCGCGAACACCGGGGAGCTGTTTTTT | CASSESPLIANTGELFF
TRBJ2-6 | . | TRBV1 | . | TGCACCAGCAGTCCGTTGGGTTTGTGTACAAGTCGAGCCAACGTCCCGACTTTC | CTSSPLGLCTSRANVPTF
TRBJ2-1 | . | TRBV11-3 | . | TGTGCCAGCAGCGGACGGGGCTCGATGGAAAATGAGCAGTTCTTC | CASSGRGSMENEQFF